The 27 T cell receptor beta chains reported below all come from one sample, sequenced in a study of CD8+ T cells in alopecia areata. Treatment: oral pan-JAK inhibitor, 5-10 mg twice daily. The authors extracted RNA and reverse transcribed it into cDNA as the sequencing template. Profiled with immunoSEQ multiplex PCR; TCRdb holds only in-frame clones, not every one. The repertoire has 150,000 to 200,000 clones, under 80% of them found once; the top ten carry 1.3%. Source: CD4+ T cells sorted from blood, taken at week 49, from a patient treated with tofacitinib. The receptors were gathered from a human donor with alopecia areata.

This clone was counted once. V gene TRBV10-3 combines with J gene TRBJ1-2; 11 bases match TRBD1. This CDR3 comprises 16 residues. Trimming removed 5 bases from V and 0 bases from J; junction bases left unmatched: 5. The germline V gene encodes CDR1 ENHRY and CDR2 SYGVKD. CDR3: CAISPGQGEANYGYTF. The CDR3 DNA sequence: TGTGCCATCAGTCCGGGACAGGGGGAAGCTAACTATGGCTACACCTTC.

The chain has TRBV4-3 and TRBJ2-1; 9 positions agree with TRBD1. Germline CDR1 reads LGHNA; CDR2 reads YSLEER. J was trimmed by 6 bases and V by 4 bases; bases with no gene match: 10. The CDR3 sequence is 16 residues long. CDR3: CASSRAPGQGFNEQFF. DNA for the CDR3: TGCGCCAGCAGCCGGGCCCCGGGACAGGGCTTCAATGAGCAGTTCTTC.

The chain joins TRBV11-1 to TRBJ2-1, with TRBD2 matching over 12 bases. Germline CDR1 and CDR2: SGHAT and FQDESV (reference sequence). The CDR3 has 17 amino acids. V trimming: 3 bases; J trimming: 5 bases; junction bases outside the gene matches: 8. The CDR3 loop reads CASSLEFTSGGHNEQFF. The CDR3 DNA sequence: TGTGCCAGCAGCTTGGAATTCACTAGCGGGGGGCACAATGAGCAGTTCTTC.

This clone was counted a single time. The rearrangement uses TRBV30 and TRBJ1-3; D unresolved. Germline V gene data show CDR1 as GTSNPN and CDR2 as SVGIG (reference sequence). V was trimmed by 0 bases and J by 3 bases, leaving 9 bases between them. The CDR3 contains 14 residues. The chain's CDR3 is CAWSVEVFGNTIYF. The CDR3 nucleotides are TGTGCCTGGAGTGTTGAAGTTTTTGGAAACACCATATATTTT.

This chain links TRBV7-2 with TRBJ2-3, with 7 bases that match TRBD1. Germline CDR1 and CDR2: SGHTA and FQGNSA. V was clipped by 6 bases and J by 0 bases; unmatched bases: 3. The CDR3 has 14 residues. CDR3 sequence: CASRPGGSTDTQYF. The CDR3 DNA reads TGTGCCAGCAGGCCAGGGGGTAGCACAGATACGCAGTATTTT. Supplemented by reference TRBV7-2 and TRBJ2-3, the full variable domain reads GAGVSQSPSNKVTEKGKDVELRCDPISGHTALYWYRQSLGQGLEFLIYFQGNSAPDKSGLPSDRFSAERTGGSVSTLTIQRTQQEDSAVYLCASRPGGSTDTQYFGPGTRLTVL.

This sequence joins TRBV29-1 and TRBJ2-2; D is possibly TRBD1 (6 bases). Germline V gene sequence: CDR1 SQVTM, CDR2 ANQGSEA. Deletions cut 3 bases from V and 4 bases from J, with 18 bases between. The CDR3 totals 16 residues. The CDR3: CSVEQGSWSTTGELFF. The CDR3 coding sequence is TGCAGCGTTGAGCAGGGGAGTTGGTCGACCACCGGGGAGCTGTTTTTT.

This clone was counted only a few times. V and J are TRBV7-2 and TRBJ2-3, with D tentatively TRBD1 (6 bases). The V gene lost 5 bases and the J gene lost 6 bases, with 12 bases spanning the gap. Germline CDR1 reads SGHTA; CDR2 reads FQGNSA. The CDR3 length is 13 residues. The CDR3 is CASSVRQGDTQYF. In DNA form, the CDR3 reads TGTGCCAGCAGCGTAAGGCAGGGGGATACGCAGTATTTT.

This clone came up once. The rearrangement uses TRBV10-3 and TRBJ2-2; 7 nucleotides align to TRBD2. The CDR3 length is 12 residues. Germline loops: CDR1 ENHRY, CDR2 SYGVKD. The trim removed 7 bases at V and 4 bases at J, leaving 0 bases unmatched. The CDR3 spells CAITGGTGELFF. The CDR3 nucleotides read TGTGCCATCACGGGGGGCACCGGGGAGCTGTTTTTT.

This chain joins TRBV29-1 and TRBJ2-7; D is undetermined. Germline loops: CDR1 SQVTM, CDR2 ANQGSEA. The CDR3 runs to 11 residues. V gave up 6 bases and J gave up 3 bases, with 9 bases separating them. The chain's CDR3 is CSVKAYYEQYF. The CDR3 region has the DNA TGCAGCGTAAAAGCGTACTACGAGCAGTACTTC.

This chain joins TRBV30 and TRBJ1-6; tentative D call: TRBD1 (5 bases). V lost 2 bases and J 9 bases, leaving 17 bases between the germline ends. The germline gives CDR1 GTSNPN, CDR2 SVGIG (reference sequence). This CDR3 region has 15 residues. The CDR3 spells CAWSTSQGGGSPLHF. The CDR3, as DNA: TGTGCCTGGAGTACCTCCCAGGGTGGTGGTTCACCCCTCCACTTT.

The chain links TRBV5-1 to TRBJ1-1; D is unresolved. Deletions cut 3 bases from V and 5 bases from J, with 14 bases between. This CDR3 region has 14 residues. The germline gives CDR1 SGHRS, CDR2 YFSETQ. CDR3 protein: CASSSEGRETEAFF. Here the CDR3 DNA reads TGCGCCAGCAGCTCCGAGGGAAGGGAAACTGAAGCTTTCTTT.

The chain joins TRBV29-1 to TRBJ1-2; D not resolved. This CDR3 comprises 13 residues. Germline V lookup: CDR1 SQVTM, CDR2 ANQGSEA. The ends were cut back, 3 bases at V and 2 bases at J, with 10 bases in the middle. This CDR3 is CSVDAPNNYGYTF. The DNA for the CDR3 is TGCAGCGTTGACGCGCCGAACAACTATGGCTACACCTTC.

The table lists this clone with a count of one. The J gene is TRBJ1-2, the V gene TRBV15; perhaps TRBD1 as D (5 bases). CDR3 length: 13 residues. Germline CDR1 LNHNV, CDR2 YYDKDF (reference sequence). V shed 0 bases and J shed 7 bases, with 9 bases lying between them. CDR3 DNA sequence: TGTGCCACCAGCAGAGATCGAGGGGTTGGCTACACCTTC. Protein sequence: CATSRDRGVGYTF.

This sequence joins TRBV25-1 and TRBJ1-1, with D possibly being TRBD1 (5 bases). CDR1 MGHDK and CDR2 SYGVNS come from the germline V gene. The V end lost 2 bases, the J end lost 8 bases, and 12 bases lay between the germline ends. The CDR3 loop spans 13 amino acids. The CDR3 region is CASSEGGRLEAFF. The CDR3 bases are TGTGCCAGCAGTGAAGGGGGGAGGTTAGAAGCTTTCTTT.

The chain uses TRBV2 and TRBJ1-6, with a tentative D call TRBD1 (5 bases). V lost 3 bases, J lost 7 bases, and 10 bases lay in between. The CDR3 sequence is 14 residues long. The germline V gene has CDR1 SNHLY and CDR2 FYNNEI. CDR3 DNA sequence: TGTGCCAGCAGTGAGGAAGAGGGGAATTCACCCCTCCACTTT. It encodes CASSEEEGNSPLHF.

The chain links TRBV29-1 to TRBJ2-7; a possible D gene is TRBD2 (5 bases). V shed 4 bases and J shed 6 bases, with 10 bases lying between them. CDR1 and CDR2 (germline): SQVTM, ANQGSEA. The CDR3 totals 11 residues. CDR3 DNA: TGCAGCGTTGGAATCGGGGTCGAGCAGTACTTC. Translating it yields CSVGIGVEQYF.

The rearrangement joins TRBV7-2 to TRBJ2-3; no firm D call. The CDR3 runs 13 residues. Per germline, CDR1 SGHTA and CDR2 FQGNSA. V was trimmed by 5 bases and J by 6 bases, leaving 12 bases between them. CDR3: CASSLGGMDTQYF. CDR3 DNA: TGTGCCAGCAGCCTCGGCGGCATGGATACGCAGTATTTT.

V usage is TRBV29-1 and J usage is TRBJ1-1; D is perhaps TRBD1 (5 bases). The CDR3 runs to 14 residues. Trimming removed 6 bases at V and 1 base at J, with 15 bases between. Germline CDR1 is SQVTM and CDR2 is ANQGSEA. The CDR3 spells CSVGSTAGNTEAFF. CDR3 in DNA: TGCAGCGTAGGATCGACAGCGGGGAACACTGAAGCTTTCTTT.

The J gene is TRBJ1-4, the V gene TRBV7-6; D possibly corresponds to TRBD1 (6 bases). Germline V gene data show CDR1 as SGHVS and CDR2 as FNYEAQ. Between the trimmed V and J ends, which lost 5 bases and 2 bases, there was a span of 15 bases. The CDR3 consists of 16 residues. The CDR3 DNA sequence: TGTGCCAGCAGCGATAACGTCAGGGGCACTAATGAAAAACTGTTTTTT. This encodes CASSDNVRGTNEKLFF.

The rearrangement uses TRBV7-8 and TRBJ1-2; a weak D match, TRBD1 (5 bases). The CDR3 loop spans 12 amino acids. V was trimmed by 5 bases and J by 8 bases, leaving 12 bases between them. Per the germline V gene, CDR1 is SGHVS and CDR2 is FQNEAQ. The CDR3 nucleotides are TGTGCCAGCAGCGAGGGGATGAGGGGCTACACCTTC. This encodes CASSEGMRGYTF.

V is TRBV2 and J is TRBJ1-1; maybe TRBD1 (5 bases). The CDR3 sequence is 14 residues long. The germline CDR1 and CDR2 sequences are SNHLY and FYNNEI. V shed 2 bases and J shed 4 bases, with 11 bases lying between them. CDR3 protein: CASSERSGGTEAFF. The CDR3 DNA sequence: TGTGCCAGCAGTGAACGGTCGGGGGGCACTGAAGCTTTCTTT.

This clone has only a few counts. The chain links TRBV18 to TRBJ1-2; 12 positions agree with TRBD1. After removal of 3 bases from V and 6 bases from J, the junction contained 5 bases not matched to a gene. The CDR3 is 15 residues long. The germline V gene encodes CDR1 KGHSH and CDR2 LQKENI. This chain's CDR3 is CASSPSGTGGNGYTF. CDR3 coding DNA: TGTGCCAGCTCACCCTCCGGGACAGGGGGCAATGGCTACACCTTC.

J is TRBJ1-2 and V is TRBV18; 7 positions match TRBD1. This CDR3 has 16 residues. The V segment lost 2 bases and the J segment 7 bases; nucleotides outside the gene matches: 13. Germline V gene sequence: CDR1 KGHSH, CDR2 LQKENI. In DNA form, the CDR3 reads TGTGCCAGCTCACCATTGCCCTACAGGGGAAACGGTGGCTACACCTTC. This encodes CASSPLPYRGNGGYTF.

The gene calls are TRBV29-1 and TRBJ2-2, with D unclear. Germline lookup yields CDR1 SQVTM and CDR2 ANQGSEA. V lost 5 bases, J lost 0 bases, and 7 bases lay in between. This CDR3 has 13 amino acids. CDR3 sequence reads: CSVTQANTGELFF. The CDR3 nucleotides read TGCAGCGTTACTCAGGCGAACACCGGGGAGCTGTTTTTT.

This chain uses TRBV6-5 with TRBJ1-6; D perhaps matches TRBD1 (5 bases). The CDR3 consists of 14 residues. Trimming pared 4 bases from V and 10 bases from J, leaving 14 bases between. Germline V gene data show CDR1 as MNHEY and CDR2 as SVGAGI. DNA for the CDR3: TGTGCCAGCAGTTGGCCAGGGAAGGAATCACCCCTCCACTTT. Protein sequence: CASSWPGKESPLHF.

This clone was counted between two and nine times. The chain links TRBV7-2 to TRBJ2-7, with D perhaps being TRBD1 or TRBD2 (5 bases each). Trimming removed 9 bases from V and 3 bases from J, with 12 bases in between. Germline-derived CDR1 and CDR2 are SGHTA and FQGNSA. The CDR3 consists of 12 residues. Written as DNA, the CDR3 is TGTGCCAGTGGGGACGGAAGCTACGAGCAGTACTTC. Translating gives CASGDGSYEQYF.

V and J are TRBV29-1 and TRBJ1-1; D is uncertain. Deletions cut 5 bases from V and 0 bases from J, with 7 bases between. This CDR3 has 12 amino acids. Germline V gene lookup returns CDR1 SQVTM and CDR2 ANQGSEA. The DNA for the CDR3 is TGCAGCGTTAGTTACATGAACACTGAAGCTTTCTTT. It encodes CSVSYMNTEAFF.